This T cell receptor (beta chain) was observed in a study of tumor-infiltrating lymphocytes in localized non-small cell lung cancer. Study overall: Several tumor histologies, both smoking statuses, and some post-neoadjuvant chemotherapy samples were included. Resected tumor was paired with non-adjacent uninvolved lung from the same patient.

Produced via immunoSEQ multiplex PCR; TCRdb's table is partial and in-frame only. In the table there are 6,400 or so clones, about 80% of which are singletons. The CDR3 spans 14 residues. V shed 4 bases and J 4 bases; nucleotides not matched to a gene: 7. Germline V CDR1 and CDR2: LNHDA, SQIVND (reference sequence). Study-level points and caveats: Each assay used a separate piece of the same tissue. Immunotypes IM1 and IM2 had similar TCR-derived T-cell fractions.

About this clone itself: The antigen remains undetermined.

The chain joins TRBV19 to TRBJ2-7, with 7 bases matching TRBD1. This clonotype originated in a human donor with non-small cell lung cancer. Sample: lung tumor tissue. DNA of the CDR3: TGTGCCAGTAGTAAAAAAAAGACAGGGTACGAGCAGTACTTC. Translated, it gives CASSKKKTGYEQYF.